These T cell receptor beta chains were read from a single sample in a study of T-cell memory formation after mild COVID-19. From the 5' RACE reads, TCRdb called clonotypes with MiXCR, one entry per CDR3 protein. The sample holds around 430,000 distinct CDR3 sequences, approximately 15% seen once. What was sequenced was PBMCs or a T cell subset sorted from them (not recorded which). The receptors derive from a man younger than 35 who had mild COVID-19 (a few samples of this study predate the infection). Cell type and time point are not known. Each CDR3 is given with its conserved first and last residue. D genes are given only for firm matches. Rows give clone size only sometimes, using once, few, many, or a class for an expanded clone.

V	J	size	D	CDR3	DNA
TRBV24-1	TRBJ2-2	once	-	CATSDPASTGNTGELFF	TGTGCCACCAGTGATCCCGCCTCGACAGGCAACACCGGGGAGCTGTTTTTT
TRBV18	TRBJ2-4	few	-	CASSPSGRAKNIQYF	TGTGCCAGCTCGCCGAGCGGGCGAGCCAAAAACATTCAGTACTTC
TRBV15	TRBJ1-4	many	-	CATSRDLGWDEKLFF	TGTGCCACCAGCAGAGATCTGGGGTGGGATGAAAAACTGTTTTTT
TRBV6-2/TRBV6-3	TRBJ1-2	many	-	CASSPRIEGWGDGYTF	TGTGCCAGCAGTCCCCGGATTGAGGGCTGGGGAGATGGCTACACCTTC
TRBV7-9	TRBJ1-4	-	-	CASSQGRVETNEKLFF	TGTGCCAGCAGCCAGGGGAGGGTGGAAACTAATGAAAAACTGTTTTTT
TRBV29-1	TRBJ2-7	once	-	CSIQSGRSSYEQYF	TGCAGCATTCAATCTGGACGGTCCTCCTACGAGCAGTACTTC
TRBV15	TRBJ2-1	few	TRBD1	CATSNPGQVDNEQFF	TGTGCCACCAGCAACCCGGGACAGGTCGACAATGAGCAGTTCTTC
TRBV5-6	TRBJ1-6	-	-	CASSLAFNGTTSSYNSPLHF	TGTGCCAGCAGCTTGGCCTTCAACGGGACAACGAGCTCCTATAATTCACCCCTCCACTTT
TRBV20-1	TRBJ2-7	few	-	CSARRTGAYEQYF	TGCAGTGCTAGAAGAACGGGGGCCTACGAGCAGTACTTC
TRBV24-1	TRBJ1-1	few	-	CATSDGVGAFF	TGTGCCACCAGTGATGGAGTTGGAGCTTTCTTT
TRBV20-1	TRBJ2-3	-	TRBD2	CSARAGTSGDTDTQYF	TGCAGTGCTAGAGCCGGGACTAGCGGGGATACAGATACGCAGTATTTT
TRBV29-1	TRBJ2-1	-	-	CSVPDATGRGTNEQFF	TGCAGCGTTCCTGATGCGACAGGGAGGGGGACCAATGAGCAGTTCTTC
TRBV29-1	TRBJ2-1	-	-	CSVEPGDANEQFF	TGCAGCGTTGAGCCAGGGGACGCAAATGAGCAGTTCTTC
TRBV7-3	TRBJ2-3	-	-	CASSTQSGPEGQYF	TGTGCCAGCAGCACACAAAGCGGTCCGGAGGGGCAGTATTTT
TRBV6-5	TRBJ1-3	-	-	CASRADRAGNTIYF	TGTGCCAGCAGGGCGGACAGAGCCGGAAACACCATATATTTT
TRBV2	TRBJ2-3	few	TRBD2	CASSRPSGGTDTQYF	TGTGCCAGCAGTCGGCCTAGCGGAGGCACAGATACGCAGTATTTT
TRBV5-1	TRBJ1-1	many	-	CASSLDGSTEAFF	TGCGCCAGCAGTCTGGACGGTTCCACTGAAGCTTTCTTT
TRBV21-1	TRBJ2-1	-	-	CASSKAQGQNNEQFF	TGTGCCAGCAGCAAAGCGCAGGGACAGAACAATGAGCAGTTCTTC
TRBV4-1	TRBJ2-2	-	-	CASSQGASRTGELFF	TGCGCCAGCAGCCAAGGTGCCAGTAGGACCGGGGAGCTGTTTTTT
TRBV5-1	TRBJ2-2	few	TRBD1	CASSPGQGLTGELFF	TGCGCCAGCAGCCCGGGACAGGGCCTCACCGGGGAGCTGTTTTTT
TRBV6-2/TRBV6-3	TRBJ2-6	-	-	CASSLWGTGANVLTF	TGTGCCAGCAGTCTCTGGGGGACTGGGGCCAACGTCCTGACTTTC
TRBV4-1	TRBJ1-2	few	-	CASSQLREGYGYTF	TGCGCCAGCAGCCAGCTCAGGGAAGGGTATGGCTACACCTTC
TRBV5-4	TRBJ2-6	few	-	CASSLVIPGANVLTF	TGTGCCAGCAGCTTGGTCATTCCTGGGGCCAACGTCCTGACTTTC
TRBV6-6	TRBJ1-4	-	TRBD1	CASSGAGQNEKLFF	TGTGCCAGCAGTGGAGCGGGACAGAATGAAAAACTGTTTTTT
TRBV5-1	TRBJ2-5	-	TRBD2	CASSSAGLAGGPSETQYF	TGCGCCAGCAGCTCTGCTGGGCTAGCGGGGGGGCCTTCAGAGACCCAGTACTTC
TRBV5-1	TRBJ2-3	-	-	CASSLARGLLSASTDTQYF	TGCGCCAGCAGCTTGGCCCGTGGACTGTTGAGTGCTAGCACAGATACGCAGTATTTT
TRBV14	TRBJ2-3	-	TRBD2	CASSRAGVTDTQYF	TGTGCCAGCAGCCGAGCGGGAGTCACAGATACGCAGTATTTT
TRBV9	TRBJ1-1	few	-	CASSVGQMNTEAFF	TGTGCCAGCAGCGTAGGGCAGATGAACACTGAAGCTTTCTTT
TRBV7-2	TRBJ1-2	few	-	CASSPSYYGYTF	TGTGCCAGCAGCCCATCATACTATGGCTACACCTTC